Sequencing of this T cell receptor beta chain was carried out in a study of T-cell reconstitution after alpha-beta-depleted transplantation in children. Study observations and caveats: By about two months after transplant, alpha-beta T cells reportedly arose from several hundred graft clones that had expanded. A year post-transplant, T-cell counts and diversity derived mostly from newly produced T cells. Some patients' high day-60 TCRbeta diversity was traced to surviving recipient T cells and thymic progenitors.

CDR3 length: 12 residues. Trimming removed 2 bases from V and 5 bases from J, with 10 bases in between. The germline CDR1 and CDR2 sequences are DFQATT and SNEGSKA (reference sequence). This clonotype was seen ten or more times. The target antigen is unknown. Unique molecular identifiers were used in preparing the TCRbeta library. TCRdb called the PCR reads again in MiXCR, with one record for every CDR3 protein. The table lists fewer than 250,000 distinct CDR3 sequences, 8.2% of them singletons. The starting material was PBMCs, mostly from graft donor cells, obtained 180 days after TCRalphabeta/CD19-depleted stem cell transplant. The sequence came from a male patient younger than 18 who had a stem cell transplant for acute lymphoblastic leukemia, so the T cells may come from the graft donor. This chain uses TRBV20-1 with TRBJ2-7; D is undetermined. The CDR3 DNA reads TGCAGTGCTAGACCTATAACTAACGAGCAGTACTTC. It encodes CSARPITNEQYF.